These 10 T cell receptor beta chains share one sample of origin, sequenced in a study of T cell responses to AZD1222 COVID-19 vaccine. Only in-frame clones appear in the TCRdb table, and some are missing; sequencing was by immunoSEQ multiplex PCR. The sample has approximately 200,000 clones; 85% to 95% are singletons. The specimen was peripheral blood, collected on day 0 of AZD1222 vaccination. These receptors all come from an adult in good health.

J is TRBJ2-7 and V is TRBV7-6; D might be TRBD1 (5 bases). The CDR3 totals 11 residues. Germline CDR1 is SGHVS and CDR2 is FNYEAQ. Trimming cost V 5 bases and J 4 bases, with 6 bases left between them. Written as DNA, the CDR3 is TGTGCCAGCAGCCCAGGGTACGAGCAGTACTTC. This codes for CASSPGYEQYF. Complete variable domain (other parts from reference TRBV7-6 and TRBJ2-7): GAGVSQSPRYKVTKRGQDVALRCDPISGHVSLYWYRQALGQGPEFLTYFNYEAQQDKSGLPNDRFSAERPEGSISTLTIQRTEQRDSAMYRCASSPGYEQYFGPGTRLTVT.

The chain employs TRBV4-3 and TRBJ2-1; D unclear. Germline V gene lookup returns CDR1 LGHNA and CDR2 YSLEER. The V and J ends lost 2 bases and 12 bases respectively, with 14 bases between them. The CDR3 loop spans 13 amino acids. CDR3 sequence (DNA): TGCGCCAGCAGCCAAAGTAACGGTTTGAGGCAGTTCTTC. It codes for CASSQSNGLRQFF.

The chain has TRBV5-1 and TRBJ2-2; D unclear. From germline, CDR1 is SGHRS and CDR2 YFSETQ. V shed 0 bases and J shed 1 base, with 7 bases lying between them. This CDR3 has 15 residues. The CDR3 here is CASSLARLNTGELFF. For the CDR3, the DNA is TGCGCCAGCAGCTTGGCCAGGTTGAACACCGGGGAGCTGTTTTTT.

This sequence joins TRBV5-6 and TRBJ1-2; possible D gene TRBD1, 5 bases. Trimming took off 1 base at V and 4 bases at J, with 14 bases between the two ends. Germline-derived CDR1 and CDR2 are SGHDT and YYEEEE. The CDR3 is 15 amino acids. The CDR3 nucleotides read TGTGCCAGCAGCTTGTTACAGGACCTTGTCTATGGCTACACCTTC. It translates to CASSLLQDLVYGYTF.

This chain uses TRBV27 with TRBJ1-6; D gene unclear. With 8 bases removed from V and 5 bases from J, the gap between germline ends came to 13 bases. Germline loops: CDR1 MNHEY, CDR2 SMNVEV (reference sequence). This CDR3 has 14 residues. This chain's CDR3 is CASCPLGNNSPLHF. The CDR3 DNA is TGTGCCAGCTGCCCCTTGGGAAATAATTCACCCCTCCACTTT.

V is TRBV15 and J is TRBJ2-1; unclear D gene. This CDR3 is built from 12 residues. Germline V gives CDR1 LNHNV, CDR2 YYDKDF (reference sequence). Trimming shortened V by 0 bases and J by 8 bases, and 5 bases separated the two germline ends. The CDR3 reads CATSRETHEQFF. Written as DNA, the CDR3 is TGTGCCACCAGCAGAGAAACCCATGAGCAGTTCTTC.

The J gene is TRBJ1-6, the V gene TRBV10-1; tentative D call: TRBD1 (5 bases). CDR3 length equals 16 residues. CDR1 and CDR2 (germline): WNHNN, SYGVQD (reference sequence). V was clipped by 4 bases and J by 4 bases, with 14 bases between them. The CDR3 sequence: CASSGINRPYNSPLHF. The CDR3, as DNA: TGCGCCAGCAGTGGTATCAACAGGCCTTATAATTCACCCCTCCACTTT.

This chain joins TRBV4-1 and TRBJ2-3; weak D call: TRBD2 (6 bases). The germline V and J ends were trimmed by 0 bases and 3 bases, with 13 bases remaining between them. Germline CDR1 reads MGHRA; CDR2 reads YSYEKL. This CDR3 has 16 amino acids. CDR3 residues: CASSQEGSGRTDTQYF. For the CDR3, the DNA is TGCGCCAGCAGCCAAGAGGGGTCCGGGAGAACAGATACGCAGTATTTT.

The chain joins TRBV9 to TRBJ2-1; D gene unclear. The CDR3 consists of 14 residues. The germline gives CDR1 SGDLS, CDR2 YYNGEE. Trimming removed 0 bases from V and 4 bases from J, with 8 bases in between. The CDR3 DNA sequence: TGTGCCAGCAGCGTAGAAGGACCATACAATGAGCAGTTCTTC. Encoded protein: CASSVEGPYNEQFF.

The chain recombines TRBV25-1 with TRBJ1-4; 9 bases agree with TRBD1. Losses at the gene ends were 6 bases for V and 8 bases for J; bases not matched to a gene: 19. The CDR3 has 18 residues. Germline loops: CDR1 MGHDK, CDR2 SYGVNS. CDR3 sequence: CASSHTGTGRLILEKLFF. DNA for the CDR3: TGTGCCAGCAGCCACACCGGGACAGGGCGACTAATATTGGAAAAACTGTTTTTT.